These 25 T cell receptor beta chains were all obtained from the same sample, sequenced in a study. TCRdb independently ran MiXCR on the reads; one entry per CDR3 protein. The table has some 15,000 distinct CDR3 sequences, approximately 34% seen once; the top ten hold 16%. The specimen sequenced was blood. The receptors shown here come from a human donor.

The chain combines TRBV4-3 with TRBJ1-5; TRBD1 might be the D (5 bases). V gave up 0 bases and J gave up 4 bases, with 19 bases separating them. Germline CDR1 and CDR2: LGHNA and YSLEER. The CDR3 totals 18 residues. The CDR3 loop reads CASSQDLSSGDGNQPQHF. CDR3 nucleotides: TGCGCCAGCAGCCAAGATCTTTCGTCTGGGGACGGGAATCAGCCCCAGCATTTT.

V is TRBV4-3 and J is TRBJ2-2, with TRBD1 identical over 7 bases. The germline gives CDR1 LGHNA, CDR2 YSLEER. With 0 bases clipped from V and 5 bases from J, the junction kept 6 bases outside the gene matches. The CDR3 totals 16 residues. The CDR3 DNA is TGCGCCAGCAGCCAAGAAAAGGGGGCAGGGACCGGGGAGCTGTTTTTT. This sequence encodes CASSQEKGAGTGELFF.

As for this clonotype: With a much larger clone just one base away, this may be a read error. The rearrangement joins TRBV18 to TRBJ2-1, with TRBD2 identical over 7 bases. The V segment lost 0 bases and the J segment 4 bases; nucleotides outside the gene matches: 6. Germline V gene data show CDR1 as KGHSH and CDR2 as LQKENI. The CDR3 is 16 residues long. CDR3 nucleotides: TGTGCCAGCTCACCACCCGGGACTATCGAGTACAATGAGCAGTTCTTC. It specifies CASSPPGTIEYNEQFF.

This clonotype was detected ten times or more. The rearrangement uses TRBV4-2 and TRBJ2-1, with TRBD2 as a possible D gene (6 bases). This CDR3 has 15 amino acids. V was cut by 0 bases and J by 5 bases, with 11 bases left in between. Germline assignment: CDR1 LGHNA and CDR2 YNFKEQ. The CDR3 loop is CASSQDWPSDNEQFF. CDR3 DNA sequence: TGTGCCAGCAGCCAAGATTGGCCTAGCGACAATGAGCAGTTCTTC.

This clonotype was detected a few times. This sequence joins TRBV4-3 and TRBJ1-1; tentative D call: TRBD1 (5 bases). The CDR3 loop spans 15 amino acids. Trimming took 0 bases from V and 4 from J, leaving 12 bases between them. In germline, CDR1 is LGHNA, CDR2 YSLEER. The CDR3 protein is CASSQEEGVGTEAFF. DNA of the CDR3: TGCGCCAGCAGCCAAGAGGAAGGGGTGGGCACTGAAGCTTTCTTT.

The chain combines TRBV4-3 with TRBJ1-2, with D tentatively TRBD1 (6 bases). CDR1 is LGHNA, CDR2 YSLEER, per germline. Trimming removed 1 base from V and 0 bases from J, with 12 bases in between. The CDR3 runs 16 residues. The CDR3 nucleotides are TGCGCCAGCAGCCAAGTAAGGGGGGAGGCTAACTATGGCTACACCTTC. It codes for CASSQVRGEANYGYTF.

Worth noting for this clonotype: A much larger clone is a single base away; this may be a read error. The chain is built from TRBV29-1 and TRBJ2-1; TRBD2 might be the D (6 bases). Germline V gene lookup returns CDR1 SQVTM and CDR2 ANQGSEA. This CDR3 contains 12 residues. V was shortened by 7 bases and J by 13 bases, with 20 bases between the two germline ends. Here the CDR3 reads CSALGTSETQFF. The CDR3 region has the DNA TGCAGCGCCCTAGGGACTTCGGAGACCCAGTTCTTC.

By share, this clonotype counts as medium-sized (0.01 to 0.1%). In nucleotides, the CDR3 is TGCGCCAGCAGCCAAGAGTTGGGTGGAGTGGACATTCAGTACTTC. Protein product: CASSQELGGVDIQYF. The chain couples TRBV4-3 to TRBJ2-4; D gene uncertain. Germline assignment: CDR1 LGHNA and CDR2 YSLEER. This CDR3 contains 15 residues. Trimming took off 0 bases at V and 8 bases at J, with 14 bases between the two ends.

This clonotype was seen at least ten times. The J gene is TRBJ2-2, the V gene TRBV4-3; D perhaps matches TRBD2 (6 bases). Trimming stripped 0 bases from V and 5 bases from J, with 13 bases between. The CDR3 covers 16 residues. Germline CDR1 LGHNA, CDR2 YSLEER. CDR3 bases: TGCGCCAGCAGCCAAGAAGCGGGCGGGACGACCGGGGAGCTGTTTTTT. Encoded protein: CASSQEAGGTTGELFF.

The rearrangement links TRBV28 to TRBJ2-1; 14 nucleotides match TRBD2. From germline, CDR1 is MDHEN and CDR2 SYDVKM. V lost 10 bases to trimming and J lost 4 bases; unmatched junction nucleotides: 6. The CDR3 covers 15 residues. In nucleotides, the CDR3 is TGTGCCATTACGACTAGCGGGAGGGCTTACAATGAGCAGTTCTTC. Translating it yields CAITTSGRAYNEQFF. The full variable domain, completed using reference TRBV28 and TRBJ2-1, is DVKVTQSSRYLVKRTGEKVFLECVQDMDHENMFWYRQDPGLGLRLIYFSYDVKMKEKGDIPEGYSVSREKKERFSLILESASTNQTSMYLCAITTSGRAYNEQFFGPGTRLTVL.

At least ten counts were recorded for this clonotype. The genes are TRBV29-1 and TRBJ2-2; D is possibly TRBD1 or TRBD2 (5 bases each). V lost 7 bases, J lost 2 bases, and 20 bases lay in between. This CDR3 is built from 16 residues. Per germline, CDR1 SQVTM and CDR2 ANQGSEA. The CDR3 spells CSGMAGYGGNTGELFF. The CDR3 nucleotides read TGCAGCGGGATGGCCGGTTATGGGGGAAACACCGGGGAGCTGTTTTTT.

As for this clonotype: Just one base apart from a much larger clone, this may be a read error. This chain links TRBV18 with TRBJ2-3; D not certain. CDR1 and CDR2 from the germline V gene are KGHSH and LQKENI. Trimming removed 4 bases at V and 4 bases at J, with 9 bases between. The CDR3 contains 13 residues. CDR3 in amino acids: CASSLAEADTQYF. In nucleotides, the CDR3 is TGTGCCAGCTCACTGGCGGAAGCAGATACGCAGTATTTT.

This clonotype was seen ten or more times. V usage is TRBV4-2 and J usage is TRBJ2-2, with 9 bases that match TRBD2. V was pared by 3 bases and J by 7 bases, with 9 bases of the junction left unmatched. The germline CDR1 and CDR2 sequences are LGHNA and YNFKEQ. The CDR3 spans 16 residues. The CDR3 is CASSHGSGRLGGELFF. DNA for the CDR3: TGTGCCAGCAGCCATGGGAGCGGGAGGCTCGGCGGGGAGCTGTTTTTT.

Many counts were recorded for this clonotype. This chain links TRBV4-3 with TRBJ2-1; 8 bases map to TRBD2. Trimming took 0 bases from V and 7 from J; bases not matched to a gene: 5. The length of the CDR3 is 15 residues. In germline, CDR1 is LGHNA, CDR2 YSLEER. The CDR3: CASSQEPSGLNEQFF. The CDR3 DNA sequence: TGCGCCAGCAGCCAAGAGCCTAGCGGGTTGAATGAGCAGTTCTTC.

This clonotype was observed many times. The chain is built from TRBV4-2 and TRBJ2-3, with no clear D. Between the trimmed V and J ends, which lost 0 bases and 1 base, there was a span of 20 bases. In germline, CDR1 is LGHNA, CDR2 YNFKEQ. This CDR3 contains 19 residues. The CDR3 region is CASSQDSRQARKGTDTQYF. The CDR3 region has the DNA TGTGCCAGCAGCCAAGATTCGAGGCAGGCACGAAAGGGCACAGATACGCAGTATTTT.

This clonotype was recorded at least ten times. This rearrangement joins TRBV4-3 to TRBJ2-4; D may correspond to TRBD1 or TRBD2 (5 bases each). This CDR3 is 15 amino acids long. Germline V gene lookup returns CDR1 LGHNA and CDR2 YSLEER. With 0 bases removed from V and 8 bases from J, the gap between germline ends came to 14 bases. The CDR3 DNA reads as TGCGCCAGCAGCCAAGATAAAGGGACGACGGACATTCAGTACTTC. Translated, it gives CASSQDKGTTDIQYF.

The V gene is TRBV4-3, the J gene TRBJ1-1; 7 nucleotides match TRBD1. The CDR3 extends over 16 amino acids. Germline trimming cut 0 bases from V and 5 bases from J; bases unmatched to any gene: 9. CDR1 is LGHNA and CDR2 is YSLEER in the germline V gene. CDR3 coding DNA: TGCGCCAGCAGCCAAGATCGAGGGGGCCCGAGTACTGAAGCTTTCTTT. Translated, it gives CASSQDRGGPSTEAFF.

By sample share, this clonotype is medium-sized (0.01 to 0.1%). V gene TRBV6-2 or TRBV6-3 combines with J gene TRBJ1-5; TRBD1 agrees at 7 bases. The V and J ends lost 8 bases and 6 bases, in that order; junction bases with no gene match: 7. The germline V gene encodes CDR1 MNHEY and CDR2 SVGEGT. This CDR3 region has 13 residues. This chain's CDR3 is CASSDGTVQPQHF. The CDR3 DNA reads TGTGCCAGCTCCGACGGGACAGTTCAGCCCCAGCATTTT.

This clonotype was seen ten or more times. The rearrangement uses TRBV4-3 and TRBJ2-2; perhaps TRBD2 as D (5 bases). Germline loops: CDR1 LGHNA, CDR2 YSLEER. CDR3 size: 16 residues. Trimming pared 1 base from V and 6 bases from J, leaving 15 bases between. This chain's CDR3 is CASSQVGSPGAGELFF. For the CDR3, the DNA is TGCGCCAGCAGCCAAGTGGGCTCCCCCGGGGCCGGGGAGCTGTTTTTT.

This clonotype came up a few times. V and J are TRBV4-3 and TRBJ2-1; 9 bases map to TRBD2. This CDR3 comprises 16 residues. From germline, CDR1 is LGHNA and CDR2 YSLEER. J lost 5 bases, V lost 0 bases, and 5 bases had no gene match. Here the CDR3 DNA reads TGCGCCAGCAGCCAAGAGTTAGCGGGAGTGCACAATGAGCAGTTCTTC. Its translation: CASSQELAGVHNEQFF.

Concerning this clonotype itself: The junction departs from the called germline gene at one end, perhaps through a read error. The chain is built from TRBV29-1 and TRBJ1-2; TRBD1 is a possible D gene (5 bases). Germline CDR1 is SQVTM and CDR2 is ANQGSEA. This CDR3 is built from 12 residues. The CDR3 region has the DNA TGCAGCGTGGCGAGACAGTTCTATGGCCACACCTTC. This gives the protein CSVARQFYGHTF.

Comment on this clonotype: Since a much larger clone is just one base distant, this may be a read error. J is TRBJ2-2 and V is TRBV4-2, with unresolved D. V was shortened by 1 base and J by 1 base, with 13 bases between the two germline ends. Germline loops: CDR1 LGHNA, CDR2 YNFKEQ. CDR3 length: 17 amino acids. The CDR3 reads CASSQVVESLNTGELFF. The CDR3, as DNA: TGTGCCAGCAGCCAAGTGGTGGAAAGCTTGAACACCGGGGAGCTGTTTTTT.

This clonotype came up a few times. The V and J genes are TRBV20-1 and TRBJ2-1; weak D call: TRBD2 (6 bases). From germline, CDR1 is DFQATT and CDR2 SNEGSKA (reference sequence). The CDR3 runs to 13 residues. V lost 5 bases and J lost 4, with 12 bases in between. The CDR3 DNA is TGCAGTGCTCTAACGGGACTTTACAATGAGCAGTTCTTC. This gives the protein CSALTGLYNEQFF.

In its sample, this clonotype is medium-sized. The chain's CDR3 is CSAGTGGSGNTIYF. The CDR3 coding sequence is TGCAGCGCGGGGACAGGGGGCTCTGGAAACACCATATATTTT. The chain carries TRBV29-1 and TRBJ1-3; 11 bases align to TRBD1. Losses at the gene ends were 7 bases for V and 0 bases for J; bases not matched to a gene: 2. Germline V gene sequence: CDR1 SQVTM, CDR2 ANQGSEA. The CDR3 contains 14 residues.

This clonotype was counted ten times or more. This chain links TRBV6-6 with TRBJ2-3; 11 nucleotides line up with TRBD2. Per germline, CDR1 MNHNY and CDR2 SVGAGI (reference sequence). The V and J ends lost 4 bases and 4 bases, in that order; junction bases with no gene match: 16. This CDR3 spans 19 amino acids. The CDR3, as DNA: TGTGCCAGCAGTTCTAGCCCCGGGCCACTAGCGGGAGACGCAGATACGCAGTATTTT. Encoded protein: CASSSSPGPLAGDADTQYF.